What follows is one T cell receptor (beta chain) and its context. The data are from a study of T cell repertoires in ileal Crohn's disease. Profiling relied on immunoSEQ multiplex PCR, and the TCRdb table lists in-frame clones only, not all of them. The repertoire holds 2,000 or so clones, with around 89% as singletons. From germline, CDR1 is GTSNPN and CDR2 SVGIG (reference sequence). V dropped 5 bases and J dropped 7; count of bases not matched to a gene: 17. The CDR3 runs to 15 residues. Time point denoted: neoterminal ileum biopsy at postoperative endoscopy, about 6 months after surgery. Included were adult ileal or ileocolonic Crohn's patients indicated for ileocolonic resection.

This clonotype originated in an adult with Crohn's disease. The chain has TRBV30 and TRBJ2-7; TRBD2 agrees at 7 bases. Sequenced: ileal tissue. The CDR3 reads CAWWEAYLVGGEQYF. CDR3 nucleotide sequence: TGTGCCTGGTGGGAGGCGTACCTCGTCGGGGGGGAGCAGTACTTC. Drawing the rest from reference TRBV30 and TRBJ2-7, the complete variable domain is SQTIHQWPATLVQPVGSPLSLECTVEGTSNPNLYWYRQAAGRGLQLLFYSVGIGQISSEVPQNLSASRPQDRQFILSSKKLLLSDSGFYLCAWWEAYLVGGEQYFGPGTRLTVT.